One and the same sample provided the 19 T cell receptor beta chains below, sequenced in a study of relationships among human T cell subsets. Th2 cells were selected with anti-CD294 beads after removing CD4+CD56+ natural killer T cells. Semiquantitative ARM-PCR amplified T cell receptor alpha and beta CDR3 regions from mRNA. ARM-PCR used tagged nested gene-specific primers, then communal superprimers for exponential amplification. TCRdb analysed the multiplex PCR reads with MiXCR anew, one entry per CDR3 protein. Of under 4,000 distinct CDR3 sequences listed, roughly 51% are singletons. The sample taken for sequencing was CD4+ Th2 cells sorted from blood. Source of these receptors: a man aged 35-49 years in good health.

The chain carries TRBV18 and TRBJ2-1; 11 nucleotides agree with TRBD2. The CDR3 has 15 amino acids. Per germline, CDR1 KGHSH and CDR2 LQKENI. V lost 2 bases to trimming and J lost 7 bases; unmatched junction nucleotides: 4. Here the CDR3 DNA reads TGTGCCAGCTCACCAATCCTAGCGGGAGGAAATGAGCAGTTCTTC. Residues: CASSPILAGGNEQFF. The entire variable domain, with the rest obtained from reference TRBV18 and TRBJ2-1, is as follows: NAGVMQNPRHLVRRRGQEARLRCSPMKGHSHVYWYRQLPEEGLKFMVYLQKENIIDESGMPKERFSAEFPKEGPSILRIQQVVRGDSAAYFCASSPILAGGNEQFFGPGTRLTVL.

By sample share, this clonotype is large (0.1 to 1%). The CDR3 reads CASSQGTSGRRNEQFF. The CDR3 region has the DNA TGTGCCAGCAGCCAAGGGACTAGCGGGAGAAGGAATGAGCAGTTCTTC. The chain combines TRBV14 with TRBJ2-1, with 13 bases fitting TRBD2. V shed 1 base and J 7 bases; nucleotides not matched to a gene: 4. The V gene's germline CDR1 is SGHDN and CDR2 FVKESK. The CDR3 spans 16 residues.

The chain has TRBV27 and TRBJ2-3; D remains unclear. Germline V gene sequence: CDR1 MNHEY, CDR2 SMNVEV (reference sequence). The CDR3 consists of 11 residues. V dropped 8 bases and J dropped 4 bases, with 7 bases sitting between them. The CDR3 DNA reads TGTGCCAGCGCCAGCGCAGATACGCAGTATTTT. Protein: CASASADTQYF.

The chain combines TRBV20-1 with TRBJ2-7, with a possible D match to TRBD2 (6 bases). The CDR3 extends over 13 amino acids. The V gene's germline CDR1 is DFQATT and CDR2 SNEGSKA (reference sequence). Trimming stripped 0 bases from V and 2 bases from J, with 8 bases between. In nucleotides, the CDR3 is TGCAGTGCTAGAGAGGAGGGGCCCTACGAGCAGTACTTC. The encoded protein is CSAREEGPYEQYF.

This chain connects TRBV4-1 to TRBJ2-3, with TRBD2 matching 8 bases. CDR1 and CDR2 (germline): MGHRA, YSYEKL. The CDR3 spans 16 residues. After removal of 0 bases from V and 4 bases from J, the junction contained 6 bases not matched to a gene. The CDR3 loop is CASSQDSSGGSDTQYF. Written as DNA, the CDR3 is TGCGCCAGCAGCCAAGATAGCAGCGGGGGTTCAGATACGCAGTATTTT.

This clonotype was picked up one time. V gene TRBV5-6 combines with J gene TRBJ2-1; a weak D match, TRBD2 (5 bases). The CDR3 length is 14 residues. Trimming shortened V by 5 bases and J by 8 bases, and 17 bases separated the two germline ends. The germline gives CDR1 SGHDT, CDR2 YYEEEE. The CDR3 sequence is CASSPAQREHEQFF. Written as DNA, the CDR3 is TGTGCCAGCAGTCCGGCTCAGAGGGAGCATGAGCAGTTCTTC.

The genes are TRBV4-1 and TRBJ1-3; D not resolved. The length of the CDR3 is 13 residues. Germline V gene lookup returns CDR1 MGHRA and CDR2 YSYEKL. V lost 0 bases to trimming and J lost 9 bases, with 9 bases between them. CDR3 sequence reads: CASSQDAQLTIYF. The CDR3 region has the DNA TGCGCCAGCAGCCAAGACGCCCAACTCACCATATATTTT.

Written as DNA, the CDR3 is TGTGCGGAGGGACGGAAGGGAGCCTATGGCTACACCTTC. Its protein product is CAEGRKGAYGYTF. V is TRBV30 and J is TRBJ1-2; D may be TRBD1 (5 bases). Germline assignment: CDR1 GTSNPN and CDR2 SVGIG (reference sequence). The CDR3 has 13 residues. Drawing the rest from reference TRBV30 and TRBJ1-2, the complete variable domain is SQTIHQWPATLVQPVGSPLSLECTVEGTSNPNLYWYRQAAGRGLQLLFYSVGIGQISSEVPQNLSASRPQDRQFILSSKKLLLSDSGFYLCAEGRKGAYGYTFGSGTRLTVV.

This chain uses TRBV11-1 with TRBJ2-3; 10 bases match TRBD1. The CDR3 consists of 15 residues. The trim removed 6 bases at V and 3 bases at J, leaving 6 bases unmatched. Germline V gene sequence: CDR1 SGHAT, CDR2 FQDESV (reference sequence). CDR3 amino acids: CASRFGTGVTDTQYF. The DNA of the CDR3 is TGTGCCAGCAGGTTTGGGACAGGGGTTACAGATACGCAGTATTTT.

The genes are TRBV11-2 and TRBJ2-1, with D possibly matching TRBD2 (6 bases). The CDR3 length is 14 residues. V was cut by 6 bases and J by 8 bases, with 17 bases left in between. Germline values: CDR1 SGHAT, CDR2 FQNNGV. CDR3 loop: CASRHGGPGDEQFF. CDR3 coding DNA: TGTGCCAGCAGGCATGGAGGGCCGGGCGATGAGCAGTTCTTC.

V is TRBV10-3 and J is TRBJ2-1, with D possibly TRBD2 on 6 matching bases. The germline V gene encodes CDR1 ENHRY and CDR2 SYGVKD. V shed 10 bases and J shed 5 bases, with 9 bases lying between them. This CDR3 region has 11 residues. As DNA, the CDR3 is TGTGCCACAGGCGGGGACAATGAGCAGTTCTTC. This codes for CATGGDNEQFF.

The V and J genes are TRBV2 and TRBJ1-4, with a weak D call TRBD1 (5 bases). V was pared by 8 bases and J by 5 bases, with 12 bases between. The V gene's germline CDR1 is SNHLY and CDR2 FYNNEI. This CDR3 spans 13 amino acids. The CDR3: CASVRDGNEKLFF. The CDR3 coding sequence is TGTGCCAGCGTCCGGGACGGAAATGAAAAACTGTTTTTT.

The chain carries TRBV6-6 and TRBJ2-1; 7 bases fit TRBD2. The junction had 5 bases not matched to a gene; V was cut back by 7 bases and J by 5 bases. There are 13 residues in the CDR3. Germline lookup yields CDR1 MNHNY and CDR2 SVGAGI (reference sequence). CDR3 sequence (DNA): TGTGCCAGCACCAGAAGCGGGGACAATGAGCAGTTCTTC. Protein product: CASTRSGDNEQFF.

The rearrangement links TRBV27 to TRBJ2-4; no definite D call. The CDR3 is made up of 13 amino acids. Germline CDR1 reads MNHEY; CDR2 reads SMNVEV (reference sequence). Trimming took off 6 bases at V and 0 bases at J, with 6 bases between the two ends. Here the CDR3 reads CASSRLAKNIQYF. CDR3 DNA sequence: TGTGCCAGCAGCCGATTAGCCAAAAACATTCAGTACTTC.

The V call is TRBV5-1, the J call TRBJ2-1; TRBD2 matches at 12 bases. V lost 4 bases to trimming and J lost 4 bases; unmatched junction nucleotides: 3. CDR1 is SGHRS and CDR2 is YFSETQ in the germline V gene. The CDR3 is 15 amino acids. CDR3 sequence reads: CASSHGLAGYNEQFF. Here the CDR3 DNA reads TGCGCCAGCAGCCACGGACTAGCGGGGTACAATGAGCAGTTCTTC.

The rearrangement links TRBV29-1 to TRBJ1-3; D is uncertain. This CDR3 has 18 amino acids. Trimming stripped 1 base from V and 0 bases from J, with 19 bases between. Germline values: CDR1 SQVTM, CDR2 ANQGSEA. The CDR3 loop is CSVEAPARGPSSGNTIYF. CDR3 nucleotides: TGCAGCGTTGAAGCCCCCGCCCGCGGACCGAGCTCTGGAAACACCATATATTTT.

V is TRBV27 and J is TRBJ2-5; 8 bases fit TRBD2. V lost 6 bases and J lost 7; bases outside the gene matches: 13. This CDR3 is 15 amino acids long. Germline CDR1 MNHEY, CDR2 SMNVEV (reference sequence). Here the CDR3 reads CASSPRGSGKGTQYF. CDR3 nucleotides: TGTGCCAGCAGCCCTCGGGGTAGCGGGAAGGGGACCCAGTACTTC.

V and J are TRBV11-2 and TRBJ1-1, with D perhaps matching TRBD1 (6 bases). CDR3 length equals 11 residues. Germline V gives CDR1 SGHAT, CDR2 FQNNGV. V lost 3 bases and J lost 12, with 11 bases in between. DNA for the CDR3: TGTGCCAGCAGCTTCAGGGGTGGGACTTTCTTT. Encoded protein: CASSFRGGTFF.

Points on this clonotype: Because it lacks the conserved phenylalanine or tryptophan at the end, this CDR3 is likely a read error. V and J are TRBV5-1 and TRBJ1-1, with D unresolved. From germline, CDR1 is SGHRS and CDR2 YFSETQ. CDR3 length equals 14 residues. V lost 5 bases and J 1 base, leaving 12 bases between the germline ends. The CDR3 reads CASRKDQENTEAFL. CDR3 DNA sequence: TGCGCCAGCAGAAAAGATCAGGAGAACACTGAAGCTTTCCTT.